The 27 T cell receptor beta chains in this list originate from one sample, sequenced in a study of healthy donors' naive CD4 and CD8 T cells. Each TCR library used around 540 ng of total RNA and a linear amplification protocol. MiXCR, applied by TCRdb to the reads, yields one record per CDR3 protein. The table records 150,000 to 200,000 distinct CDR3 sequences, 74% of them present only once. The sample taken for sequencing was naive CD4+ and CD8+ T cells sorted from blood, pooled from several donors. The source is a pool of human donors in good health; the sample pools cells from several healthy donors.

The CDR3 sequence is CSVEGKGNEQFF. DNA of the CDR3: TGCAGCGTTGAAGGAAAGGGCAATGAGCAGTTCTTC. This chain joins TRBV29-1 and TRBJ2-1; D gene ambiguous. The germline CDR1 and CDR2 sequences are SQVTM and ANQGSEA. The V end was cut by 1 base, the J end by 6 bases, with 7 bases between. The CDR3 covers 12 residues.

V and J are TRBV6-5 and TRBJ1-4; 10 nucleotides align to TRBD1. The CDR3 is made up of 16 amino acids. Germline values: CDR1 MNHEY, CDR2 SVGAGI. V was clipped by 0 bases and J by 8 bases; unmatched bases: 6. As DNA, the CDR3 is TGTGCCAGCAGTTACTCGGACCCGGGACAGGGGGAAAAACTGTTTTTT. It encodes CASSYSDPGQGEKLFF.

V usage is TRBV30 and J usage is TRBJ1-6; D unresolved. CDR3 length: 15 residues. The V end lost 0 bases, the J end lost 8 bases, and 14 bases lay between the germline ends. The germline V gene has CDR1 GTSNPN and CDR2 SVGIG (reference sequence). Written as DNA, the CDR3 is TGTGCCTGGAGTGTCTTTAGGGAAGGGTATTCACCCCTCCACTTT. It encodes CAWSVFREGYSPLHF.

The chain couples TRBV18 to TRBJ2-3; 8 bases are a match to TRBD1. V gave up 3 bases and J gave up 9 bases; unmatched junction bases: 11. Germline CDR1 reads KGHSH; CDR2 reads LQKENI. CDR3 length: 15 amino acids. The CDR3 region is CASSPVQGATHTQYF. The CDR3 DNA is TGTGCCAGCTCACCGGTCCAGGGGGCGACCCACACGCAGTATTTT. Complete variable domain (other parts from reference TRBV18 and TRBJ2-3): NAGVMQNPRHLVRRRGQEARLRCSPMKGHSHVYWYRQLPEEGLKFMVYLQKENIIDESGMPKERFSAEFPKEGPSILRIQQVVRGDSAAYFCASSPVQGATHTQYFGPGTRLTVL.

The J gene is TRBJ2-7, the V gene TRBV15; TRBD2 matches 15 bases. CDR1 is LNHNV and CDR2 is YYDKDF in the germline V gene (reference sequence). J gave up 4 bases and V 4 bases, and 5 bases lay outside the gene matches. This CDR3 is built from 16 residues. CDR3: CATSKIGTSGRYEQYF. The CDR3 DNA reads TGTGCCACCAGCAAAATCGGGACTAGCGGGAGGTACGAGCAGTACTTC.

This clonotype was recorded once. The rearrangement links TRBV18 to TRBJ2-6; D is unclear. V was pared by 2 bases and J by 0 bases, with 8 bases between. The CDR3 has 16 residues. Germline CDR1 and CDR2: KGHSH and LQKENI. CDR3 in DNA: TGTGCCAGCTCACCAGGATCTTCCTCTGGGGCCAACGTCCTGACTTTC. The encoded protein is CASSPGSSSGANVLTF.

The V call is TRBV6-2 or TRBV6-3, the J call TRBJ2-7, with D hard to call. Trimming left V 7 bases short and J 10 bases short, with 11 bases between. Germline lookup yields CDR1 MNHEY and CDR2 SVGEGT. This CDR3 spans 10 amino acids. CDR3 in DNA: TGTGCCAGCACCCTTCAGGCTCAGTACTTC. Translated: CASTLQAQYF.

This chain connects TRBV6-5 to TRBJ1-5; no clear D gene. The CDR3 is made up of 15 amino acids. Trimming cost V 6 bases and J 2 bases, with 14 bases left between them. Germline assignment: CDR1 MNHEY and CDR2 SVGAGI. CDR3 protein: CASSPEEGRNQPQHF. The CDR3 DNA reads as TGTGCCAGCAGCCCCGAGGAAGGGCGCAATCAGCCCCAGCATTTT.

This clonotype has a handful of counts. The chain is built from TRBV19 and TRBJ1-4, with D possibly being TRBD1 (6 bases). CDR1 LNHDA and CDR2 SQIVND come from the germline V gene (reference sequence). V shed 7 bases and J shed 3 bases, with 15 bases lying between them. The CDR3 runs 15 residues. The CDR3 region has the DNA TGTGCCAGTACCCGGGTGCAGGGGTCTAATGAAAAACTGTTTTTT. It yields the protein CASTRVQGSNEKLFF.

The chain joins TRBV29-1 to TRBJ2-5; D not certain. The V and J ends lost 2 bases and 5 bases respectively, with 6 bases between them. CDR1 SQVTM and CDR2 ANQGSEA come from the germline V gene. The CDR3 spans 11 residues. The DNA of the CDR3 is TGCAGCGTTGAATTTAGTGAGACCCAGTACTTC. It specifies CSVEFSETQYF.

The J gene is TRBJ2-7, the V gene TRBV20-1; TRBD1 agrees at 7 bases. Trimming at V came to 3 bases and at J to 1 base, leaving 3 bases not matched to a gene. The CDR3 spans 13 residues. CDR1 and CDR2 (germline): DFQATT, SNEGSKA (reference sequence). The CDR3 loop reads CSASRDRSYEQYF. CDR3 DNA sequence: TGCAGTGCTAGTCGGGACAGATCCTACGAGCAGTACTTC.

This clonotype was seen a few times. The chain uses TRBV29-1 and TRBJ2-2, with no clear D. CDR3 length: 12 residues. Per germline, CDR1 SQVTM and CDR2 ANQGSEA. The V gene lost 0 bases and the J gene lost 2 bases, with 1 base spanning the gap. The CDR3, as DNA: TGCAGCGTTGAAGAAAACACCGGGGAGCTGTTTTTT. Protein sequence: CSVEENTGELFF.

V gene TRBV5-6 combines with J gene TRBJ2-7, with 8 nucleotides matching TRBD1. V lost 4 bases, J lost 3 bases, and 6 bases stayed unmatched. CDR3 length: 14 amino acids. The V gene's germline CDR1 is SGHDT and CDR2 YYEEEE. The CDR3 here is CASSTDRDNYEQYF. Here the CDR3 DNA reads TGTGCCAGCAGCACGGACAGGGATAACTACGAGCAGTACTTC.

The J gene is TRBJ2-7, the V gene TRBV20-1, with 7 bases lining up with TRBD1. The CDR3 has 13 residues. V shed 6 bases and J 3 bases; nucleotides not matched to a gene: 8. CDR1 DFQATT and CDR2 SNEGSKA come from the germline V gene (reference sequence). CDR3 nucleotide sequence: TGCAGTGCCATGACAGGGACCAGCTACGAGCAGTACTTC. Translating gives CSAMTGTSYEQYF.

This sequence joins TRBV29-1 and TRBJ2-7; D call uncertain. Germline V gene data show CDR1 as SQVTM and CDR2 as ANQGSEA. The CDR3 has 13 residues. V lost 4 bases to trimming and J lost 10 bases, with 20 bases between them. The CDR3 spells CSVATRPLGSQYF. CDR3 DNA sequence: TGCAGCGTTGCCACTCGTCCCCTTGGTAGCCAGTACTTC.

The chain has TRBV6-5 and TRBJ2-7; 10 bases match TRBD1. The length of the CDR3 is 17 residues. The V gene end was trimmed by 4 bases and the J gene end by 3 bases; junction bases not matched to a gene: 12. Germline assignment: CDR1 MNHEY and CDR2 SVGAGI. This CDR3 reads CASSWGQGRLALYEQYF. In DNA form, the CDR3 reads TGTGCCAGCAGTTGGGGACAGGGGAGATTGGCCCTCTACGAGCAGTACTTC.

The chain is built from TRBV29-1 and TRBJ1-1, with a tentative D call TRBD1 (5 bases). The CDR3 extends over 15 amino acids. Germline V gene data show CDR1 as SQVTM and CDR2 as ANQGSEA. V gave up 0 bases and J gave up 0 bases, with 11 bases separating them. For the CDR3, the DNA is TGCAGCGTTGAAGAGTCAGGGAGAATGAACACTGAAGCTTTCTTT. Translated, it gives CSVEESGRMNTEAFF.

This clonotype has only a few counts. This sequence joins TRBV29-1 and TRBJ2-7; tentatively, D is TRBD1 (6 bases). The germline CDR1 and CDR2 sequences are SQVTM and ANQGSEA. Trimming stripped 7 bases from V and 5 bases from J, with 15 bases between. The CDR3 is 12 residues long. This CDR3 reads CSALGQPDEQYF. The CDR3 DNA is TGCAGCGCATTGGGACAACCGGACGAGCAGTACTTC.

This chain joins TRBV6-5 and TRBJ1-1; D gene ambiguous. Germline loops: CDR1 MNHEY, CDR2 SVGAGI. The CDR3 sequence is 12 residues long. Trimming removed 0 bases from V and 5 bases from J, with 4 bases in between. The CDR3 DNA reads TGTGCCAGCAGTTACTCGAGTACTGAAGCTTTCTTT. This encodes CASSYSSTEAFF.

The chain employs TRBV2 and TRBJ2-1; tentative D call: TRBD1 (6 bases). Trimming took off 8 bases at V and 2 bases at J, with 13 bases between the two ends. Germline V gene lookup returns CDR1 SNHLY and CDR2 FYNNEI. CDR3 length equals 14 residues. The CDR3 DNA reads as TGTGCCAGCGAAGGCAGGGGCGCCTACAATGAGCAGTTCTTC. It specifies CASEGRGAYNEQFF.

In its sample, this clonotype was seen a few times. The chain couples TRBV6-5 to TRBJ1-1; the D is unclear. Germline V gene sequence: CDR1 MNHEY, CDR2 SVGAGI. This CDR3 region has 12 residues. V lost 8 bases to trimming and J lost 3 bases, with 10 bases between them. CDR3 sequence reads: CASGGRHTEAFF. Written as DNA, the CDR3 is TGTGCCAGCGGAGGACGGCACACTGAAGCTTTCTTT.

The DNA of the CDR3 is TGCAGCGTTGAAGGGGACTCCACTGAAGCTTTCTTT. It encodes CSVEGDSTEAFF. This chain uses TRBV29-1 with TRBJ1-1; tentatively, D is TRBD1 (5 bases). Germline V gives CDR1 SQVTM, CDR2 ANQGSEA. The CDR3 spans 12 residues. V was trimmed by 1 base and J by 4 bases, leaving 7 bases between them. The full variable domain, rest sourced from reference TRBV29-1 and TRBJ1-1, is SAVISQKPSRDICQRGTSLTIQCQVDSQVTMMFWYRQQPGQSLTLIATANQGSEATYESGFVIDKFPISRPNLTFSTLTVSNMSPEDSSIYLCSVEGDSTEAFFGQGTRLTVV.

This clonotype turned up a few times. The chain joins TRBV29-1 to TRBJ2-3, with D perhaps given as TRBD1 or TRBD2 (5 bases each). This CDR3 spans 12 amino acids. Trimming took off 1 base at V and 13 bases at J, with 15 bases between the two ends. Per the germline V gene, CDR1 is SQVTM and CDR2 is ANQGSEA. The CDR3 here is CSVEGDRAAEYF. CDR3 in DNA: TGCAGCGTTGAAGGGGACCGAGCAGCAGAGTATTTT.

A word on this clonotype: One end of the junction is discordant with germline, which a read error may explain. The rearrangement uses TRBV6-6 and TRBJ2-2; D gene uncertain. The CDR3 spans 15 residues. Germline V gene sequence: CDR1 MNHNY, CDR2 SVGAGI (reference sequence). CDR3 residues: CAGSVAPRNTGELFF. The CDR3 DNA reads TGTGCCGGCAGTGTTGCCCCCAGGAACACCGGGGAGCTGTTTTTT.

The CDR3 region is CSVERAGMNTEAFF. In DNA, the CDR3 is TGCAGCGTTGAACGTGCAGGTATGAACACTGAAGCTTTCTTT. V gene TRBV29-1 combines with J gene TRBJ1-1, with unresolved D. The CDR3 covers 14 residues. In germline, CDR1 is SQVTM, CDR2 ANQGSEA. The V gene lost 2 bases and the J gene lost 0 bases, with 10 bases spanning the gap.

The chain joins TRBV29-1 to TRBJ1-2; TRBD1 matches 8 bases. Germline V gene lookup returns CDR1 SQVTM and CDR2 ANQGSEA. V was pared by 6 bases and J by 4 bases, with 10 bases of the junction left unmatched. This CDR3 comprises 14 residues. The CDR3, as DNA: TGCAGCGTGACGGACAGGGCCTTTAGCTATGGCTACACCTTC. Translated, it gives CSVTDRAFSYGYTF.

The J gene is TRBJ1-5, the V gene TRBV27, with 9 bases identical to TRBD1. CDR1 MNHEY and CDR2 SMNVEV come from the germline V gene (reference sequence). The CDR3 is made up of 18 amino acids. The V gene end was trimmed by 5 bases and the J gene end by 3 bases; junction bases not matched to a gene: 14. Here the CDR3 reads CASSRGPGTGLDNQPQHF. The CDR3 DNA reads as TGTGCCAGCAGTCGAGGTCCCGGGACAGGGCTTGACAATCAGCCCCAGCATTTT.